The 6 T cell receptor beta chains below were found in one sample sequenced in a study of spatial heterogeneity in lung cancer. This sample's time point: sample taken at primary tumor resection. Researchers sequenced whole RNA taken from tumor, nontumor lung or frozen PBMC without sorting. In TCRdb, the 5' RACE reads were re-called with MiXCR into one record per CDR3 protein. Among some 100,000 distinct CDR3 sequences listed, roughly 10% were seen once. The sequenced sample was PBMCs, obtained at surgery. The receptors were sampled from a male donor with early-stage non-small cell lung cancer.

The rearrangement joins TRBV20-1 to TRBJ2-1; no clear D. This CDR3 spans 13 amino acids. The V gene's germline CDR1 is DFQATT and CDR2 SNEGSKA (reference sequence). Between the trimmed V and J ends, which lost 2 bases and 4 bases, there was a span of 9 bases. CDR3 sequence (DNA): TGCAGTGCTAGACTAGTCCATTACAATGAGCAGTTCTTC. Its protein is CSARLVHYNEQFF.

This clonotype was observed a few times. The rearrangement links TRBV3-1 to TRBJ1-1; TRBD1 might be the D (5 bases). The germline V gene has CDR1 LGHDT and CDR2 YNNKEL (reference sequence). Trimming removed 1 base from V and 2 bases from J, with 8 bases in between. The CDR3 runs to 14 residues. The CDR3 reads CASSQGGGNTEAFF. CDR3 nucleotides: TGTGCCAGCAGCCAAGGGGGGGGAAACACTGAAGCTTTCTTT.

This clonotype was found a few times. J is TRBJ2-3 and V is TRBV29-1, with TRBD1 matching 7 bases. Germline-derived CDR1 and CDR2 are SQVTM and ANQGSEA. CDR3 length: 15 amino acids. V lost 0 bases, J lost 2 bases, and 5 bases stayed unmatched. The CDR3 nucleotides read TGCAGCGTTGAAGATCGGGGACAGTCCACAGATACGCAGTATTTT. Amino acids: CSVEDRGQSTDTQYF.

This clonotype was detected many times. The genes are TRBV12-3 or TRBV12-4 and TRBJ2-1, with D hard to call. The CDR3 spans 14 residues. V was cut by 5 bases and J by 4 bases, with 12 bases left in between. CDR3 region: CASSPKTVYNEQFF. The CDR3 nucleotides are TGTGCCAGCAGTCCGAAGACGGTTTACAATGAGCAGTTCTTC.

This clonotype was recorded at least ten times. Here the CDR3 reads CASSPGGTRYGYTF. The CDR3 bases are TGTGCCAGCAGCCCCGGGGGGACTCGCTATGGCTACACCTTC. V is TRBV7-2 and J is TRBJ1-2; TRBD1 might be the D (5 bases). Trimming cost V 5 bases and J 4 bases, with 14 bases left between them. The CDR3 covers 14 residues. The germline V gene encodes CDR1 SGHTA and CDR2 FQGNSA.

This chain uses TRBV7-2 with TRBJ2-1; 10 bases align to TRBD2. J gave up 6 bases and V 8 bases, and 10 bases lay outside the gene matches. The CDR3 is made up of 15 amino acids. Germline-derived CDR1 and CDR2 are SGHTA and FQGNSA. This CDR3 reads CASLSGGDLTNEQFF. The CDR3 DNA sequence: TGTGCCAGCTTAAGCGGGGGGGACCTTACCAATGAGCAGTTCTTC. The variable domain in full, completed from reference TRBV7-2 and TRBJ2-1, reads GAGVSQSPSNKVTEKGKDVELRCDPISGHTALYWYRQSLGQGLEFLIYFQGNSAPDKSGLPSDRFSAERTGGSVSTLTIQRTQQEDSAVYLCASLSGGDLTNEQFFGPGTRLTVL.